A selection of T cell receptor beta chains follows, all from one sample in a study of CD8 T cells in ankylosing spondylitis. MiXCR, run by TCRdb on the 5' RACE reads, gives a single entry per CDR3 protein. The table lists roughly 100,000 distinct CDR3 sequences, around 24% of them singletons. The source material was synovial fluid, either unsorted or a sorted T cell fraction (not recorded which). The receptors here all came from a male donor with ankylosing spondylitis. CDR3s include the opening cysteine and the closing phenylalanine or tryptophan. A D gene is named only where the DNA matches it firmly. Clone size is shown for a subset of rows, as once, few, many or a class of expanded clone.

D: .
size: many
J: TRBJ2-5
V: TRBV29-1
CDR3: CSHWGLETQYF
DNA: TGCAGCCACTGGGGGCTTGAGACCCAGTACTTC

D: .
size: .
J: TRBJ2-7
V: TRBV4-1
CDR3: CASSQSAVHEQYF
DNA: TGCGCCAGCAGCCAATCAGCGGTCCACGAGCAGTACTTC

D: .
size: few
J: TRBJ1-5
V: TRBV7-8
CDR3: CASSLYEGMQPQHF
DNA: TGTGCCAGCAGCTTATATGAGGGGATGCAGCCCCAGCATTTT

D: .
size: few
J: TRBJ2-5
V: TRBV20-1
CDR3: CSARQRGTQYF
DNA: TGCAGTGCTAGACAACGGGGGACCCAGTACTTC

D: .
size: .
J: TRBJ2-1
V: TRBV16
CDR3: CASSQPLGGEQFF
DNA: TGTGCCAGCAGCCAGCCGCTGGGCGGGGAGCAGTTCTTC

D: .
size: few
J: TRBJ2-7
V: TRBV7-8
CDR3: CASSLQGLYEQYF
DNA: TGTGCCAGCAGCTTACAGGGTTTGTACGAGCAGTACTTC

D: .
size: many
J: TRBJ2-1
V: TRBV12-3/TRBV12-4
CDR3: CASSLGGRDNEQFF
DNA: TGTGCCAGCAGTTTGGGCGGGCGGGACAATGAGCAGTTCTTC

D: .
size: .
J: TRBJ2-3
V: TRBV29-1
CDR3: CSVGRGTDTQYF
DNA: TGCAGCGTTGGGAGGGGCACAGATACGCAGTATTTT

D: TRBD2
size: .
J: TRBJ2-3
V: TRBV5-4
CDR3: CASSLNPLLAGVADTQYF
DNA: TGTGCCAGCAGCTTAAACCCCCTATTAGCGGGAGTTGCAGATACGCAGTATTTT

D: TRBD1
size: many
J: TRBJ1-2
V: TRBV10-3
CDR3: CAITYEGATSGYTF
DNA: TGTGCCATCACCTATGAGGGGGCAACAAGTGGCTACACCTTC

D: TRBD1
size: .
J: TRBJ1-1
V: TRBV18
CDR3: CASSPWTGSTMNTEAFF
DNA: TGTGCCAGCTCGCCTTGGACAGGGAGCACCATGAACACTGAAGCTTTCTTT

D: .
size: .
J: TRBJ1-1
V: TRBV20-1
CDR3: CSAMRTTEAFF
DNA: TGCAGTGCTATGCGAACCACTGAAGCTTTCTTT

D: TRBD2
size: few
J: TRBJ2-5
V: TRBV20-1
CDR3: CSARDGGTSGNMGETQYF
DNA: TGCAGTGCTAGAGATGGAGGGACTAGCGGGAATATGGGGGAGACCCAGTACTTC

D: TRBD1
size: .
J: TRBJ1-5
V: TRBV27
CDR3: CASSSLDRDNQPQHF
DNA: TGTGCCAGCAGTTCCCTGGACAGGGACAATCAGCCCCAGCATTTT

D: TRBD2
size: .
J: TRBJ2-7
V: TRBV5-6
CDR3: CASSLEPRGRRYYEQYF
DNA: TGTGCCAGCAGCTTGGAACCTCGCGGGAGGAGGTACTACGAGCAGTACTTC

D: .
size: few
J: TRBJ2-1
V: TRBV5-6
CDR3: CASSLEQTSYNEQFF
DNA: TGTGCCAGCAGCTTGGAACAGACGTCCTACAATGAGCAGTTCTTC

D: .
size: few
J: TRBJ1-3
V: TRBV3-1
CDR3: CASSLNQGSSGNTIYF
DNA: TGTGCCAGCAGCCTCAACCAGGGGAGCTCTGGAAACACCATATATTTT

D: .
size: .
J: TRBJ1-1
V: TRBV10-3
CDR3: CAISGSDTSHLNTEAFF
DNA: TGTGCCATCAGTGGATCAGACACCTCTCACTTGAACACTGAAGCTTTCTTT

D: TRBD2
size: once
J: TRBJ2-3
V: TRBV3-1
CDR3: CASSQPGGDTQYF
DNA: TGTGCCAGCAGCCAACCGGGGGGAGATACGCAGTATTTT

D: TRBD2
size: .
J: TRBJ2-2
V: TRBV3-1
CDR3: CASSLSSGRPGGELFF
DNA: TGTGCCAGCAGTCTTTCTAGCGGGAGGCCAGGCGGGGAGCTGTTTTTT

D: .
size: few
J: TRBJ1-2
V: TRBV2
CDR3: CASSERSLSGGYTF
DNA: TGTGCCAGCAGTGAAAGAAGCCTTTCTGGGGGCTACACCTTC

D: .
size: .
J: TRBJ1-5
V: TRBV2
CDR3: CASSGQGDNQPQHF
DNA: TGTGCCAGCAGTGGGCAGGGAGACAATCAGCCCCAGCATTTT